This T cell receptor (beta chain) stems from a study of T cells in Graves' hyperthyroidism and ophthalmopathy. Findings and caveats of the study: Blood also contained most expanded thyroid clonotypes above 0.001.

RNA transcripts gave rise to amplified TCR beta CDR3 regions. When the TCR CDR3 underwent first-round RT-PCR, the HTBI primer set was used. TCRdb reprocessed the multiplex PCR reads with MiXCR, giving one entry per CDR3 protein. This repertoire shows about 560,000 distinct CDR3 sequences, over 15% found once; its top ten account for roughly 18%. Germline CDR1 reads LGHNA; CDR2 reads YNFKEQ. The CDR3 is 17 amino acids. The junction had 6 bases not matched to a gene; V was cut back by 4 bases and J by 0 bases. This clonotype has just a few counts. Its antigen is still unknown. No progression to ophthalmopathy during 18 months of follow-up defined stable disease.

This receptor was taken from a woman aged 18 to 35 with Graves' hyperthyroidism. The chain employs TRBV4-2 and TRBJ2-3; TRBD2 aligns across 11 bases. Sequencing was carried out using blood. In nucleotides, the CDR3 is TGTGCCAGCAGCCGAGGGACTAGCGGTTCTAGCACAGATACGCAGTATTTT. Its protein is CASSRGTSGSSTDTQYF.